This TCR beta chain was captured by sequencing in a study of Ad26.COV2.S vaccination and SARS-CoV-2 variants. Study observations and caveats: Relative to placebo recipients, vaccine recipients exhibited elevated spike-specific TCR breadth. CD8+ and CD4+ T cells specific for spike reportedly responded with substantial breadth after vaccination. Vaccine recipients and placebo recipients showed similar non-spike TCR breadth. From the TCR breadth and depth analyses, total T cell responses may have been underestimated.

As regards this clone: What it binds is unknown.

This CDR3 has 12 residues. Clones were sequenced by immunoSEQ multiplex PCR, and TCRdb holds only the in-frame ones, with some missing. The sample gives 300,000 to 400,000 clones, approximately 90% of which show up once; about 3.8% is in the top ten. The material was peripheral blood, obtained after recovery from COVID-19. The V and J genes are TRBV21-1 and TRBJ1-2. TRBV21-1 is recorded as a pseudogene. The TCR was taken from a human donor who had recovered from COVID-19. CDR3 in DNA: TGTGCCAGCAGGGGCGGAAACTATGGCTACACCTTC. Amino acid sequence: CASRGGNYGYTF.